This TCR beta chain was profiled in a study of CD4 T cells in relation to SARS-CoV-2 and coronaviruses. Study observations and caveats: In 55% to 75% of donors, memory CD4+ clonotypes crossrecognized SARS-CoV-2 and at least one common cold coronavirus spike. Crossreactivity was assessed only for spike protein, not other viral proteins. SARS-CoV-2-driven expansion was significantly weaker in crossreactive than monoreactive clones. Culture-expanded clones reflect memory recall rather than primary priming during culture.

The unexposed donors gave CD4+ T cells in 2011-2018, prior to COVID-19. TCRdb's table, derived via immunoSEQ multiplex PCR, lists solely in-frame clones and lacks some. The profile shows around 69,000 clones, about 94% of them singletons. As to this clone: Its cognate antigen is unknown.

Germline CDR1 reads MNHEY; CDR2 reads SMNVEV (reference sequence). The CDR3 totals 19 residues. V gave up 2 bases and J gave up 0 bases; unmatched junction bases: 5. The source material was naive CD4+ T cells from PBMCs. Indicated subset: naive CD4+ T cells isolated by negative enrichment. This sequence was found in a human donor in good health. This chain joins TRBV27 and TRBJ2-1; 15 bases align to TRBD2. The CDR3 DNA reads TGTGCCAGCAGTTTAGGGACTAGCGGGAGGTCTAGCTCCTACAATGAGCAGTTCTTC. Protein product: CASSLGTSGRSSSYNEQFF.